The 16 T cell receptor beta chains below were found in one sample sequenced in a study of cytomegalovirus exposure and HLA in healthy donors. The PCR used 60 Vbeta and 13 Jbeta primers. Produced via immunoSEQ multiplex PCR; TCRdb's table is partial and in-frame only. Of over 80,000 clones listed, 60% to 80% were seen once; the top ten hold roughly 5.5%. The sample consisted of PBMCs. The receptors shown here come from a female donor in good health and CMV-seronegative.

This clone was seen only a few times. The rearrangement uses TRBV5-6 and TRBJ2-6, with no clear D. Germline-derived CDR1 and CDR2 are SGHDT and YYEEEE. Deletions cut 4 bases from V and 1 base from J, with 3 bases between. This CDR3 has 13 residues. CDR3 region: CASSVSGANVLTF. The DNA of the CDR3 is TGTGCCAGCAGCGTATCTGGGGCCAACGTCCTGACTTTC.

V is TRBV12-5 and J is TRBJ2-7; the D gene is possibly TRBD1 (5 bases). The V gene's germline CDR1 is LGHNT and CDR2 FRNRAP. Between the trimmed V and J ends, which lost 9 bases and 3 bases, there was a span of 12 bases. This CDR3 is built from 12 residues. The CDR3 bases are TGTGCTAGCTGGGGCAGGGTCTACGAGCAGTACTTC. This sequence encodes CASWGRVYEQYF.

CDR3 region: CAWRIAGGMAGELFF. The CDR3 nucleotides read TGTGCCTGGAGAATAGCTGGGGGGATGGCCGGGGAGCTGTTTTTT. The gene calls are TRBV30 and TRBJ2-2, with TRBD2 as a possible D gene (6 bases). Germline lookup yields CDR1 GTSNPN and CDR2 SVGIG (reference sequence). V gave up 3 bases and J gave up 6 bases, with 17 bases separating them. The CDR3 has 15 residues.

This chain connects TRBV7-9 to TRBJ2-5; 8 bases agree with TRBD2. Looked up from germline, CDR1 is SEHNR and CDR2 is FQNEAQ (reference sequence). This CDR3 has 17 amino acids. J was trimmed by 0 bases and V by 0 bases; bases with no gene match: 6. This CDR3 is CASSLALSGGNQETQYF. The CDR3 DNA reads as TGTGCCAGCAGCTTAGCGCTAAGCGGGGGTAACCAAGAGACCCAGTACTTC.

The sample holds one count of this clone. The CDR3, as DNA: TGTGCCAGCAGTGTATTCATTCAGGATGGCTACACCTTC. Translated: CASSVFIQDGYTF. The genes are TRBV6-1 and TRBJ1-2, with no clear D. Germline V gene data show CDR1 as MNHNS and CDR2 as SASEGT. Trimming pared 4 bases from V and 6 bases from J, leaving 12 bases between. CDR3 length: 13 residues.

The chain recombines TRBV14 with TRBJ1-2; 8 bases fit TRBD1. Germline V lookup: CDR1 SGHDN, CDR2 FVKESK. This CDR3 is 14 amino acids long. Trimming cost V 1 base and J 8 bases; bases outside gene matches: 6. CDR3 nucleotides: TGTGCCAGCAGCCAAGTTCAGGGGGCGAGGGGCTACACCTTC. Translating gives CASSQVQGARGYTF. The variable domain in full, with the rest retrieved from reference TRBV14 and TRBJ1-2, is EAGVTQFPSHSVIEKGQTVTLRCDPISGHDNLYWYRRVMGKEIKFLLHFVKESKQDESGMPNNRFLAERTGGTYSTLKVQPAELEDSGVYFCASSQVQGARGYTFGSGTRLTVV.

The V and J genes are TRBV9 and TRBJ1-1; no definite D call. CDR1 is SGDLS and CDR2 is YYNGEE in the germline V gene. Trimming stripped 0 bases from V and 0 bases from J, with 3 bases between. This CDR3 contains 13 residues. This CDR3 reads CASSVAMNTEAFF. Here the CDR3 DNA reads TGTGCCAGCAGCGTAGCTATGAACACTGAAGCTTTCTTT.

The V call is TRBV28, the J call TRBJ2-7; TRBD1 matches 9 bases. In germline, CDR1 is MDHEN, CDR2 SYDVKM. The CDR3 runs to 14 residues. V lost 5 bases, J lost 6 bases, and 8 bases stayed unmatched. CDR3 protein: CASSAGDRVGEQYF. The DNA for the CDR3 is TGTGCCAGCAGTGCGGGGGACAGGGTCGGCGAGCAGTACTTC. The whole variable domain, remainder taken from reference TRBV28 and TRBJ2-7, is DVKVTQSSRYLVKRTGEKVFLECVQDMDHENMFWYRQDPGLGLRLIYFSYDVKMKEKGDIPEGYSVSREKKERFSLILESASTNQTSMYLCASSAGDRVGEQYFGPGTRLTVT.

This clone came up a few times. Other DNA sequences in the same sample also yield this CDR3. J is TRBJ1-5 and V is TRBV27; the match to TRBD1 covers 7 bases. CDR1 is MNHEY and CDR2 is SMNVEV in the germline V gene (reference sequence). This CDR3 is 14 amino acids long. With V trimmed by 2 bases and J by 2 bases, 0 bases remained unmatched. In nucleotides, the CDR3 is TGTGCCAGCAGTTTAGACAGGGGCAATCAGCCCCAGCATTTT. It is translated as CASSLDRGNQPQHF.

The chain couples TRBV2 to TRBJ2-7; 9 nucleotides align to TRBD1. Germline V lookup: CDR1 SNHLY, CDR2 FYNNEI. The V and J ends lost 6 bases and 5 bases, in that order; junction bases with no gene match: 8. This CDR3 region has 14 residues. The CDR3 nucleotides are TGTGCCAGCAGGATACAGGGGGCGCCTAACGAGCAGTACTTC. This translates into CASRIQGAPNEQYF.

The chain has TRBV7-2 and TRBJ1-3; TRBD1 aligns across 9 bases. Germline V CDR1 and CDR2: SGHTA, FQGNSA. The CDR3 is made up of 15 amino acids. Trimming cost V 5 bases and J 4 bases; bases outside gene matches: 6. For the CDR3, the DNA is TGTGCCAGCAGCATTGGGACAGGGCAAGGAAACACCATATATTTT. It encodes CASSIGTGQGNTIYF.

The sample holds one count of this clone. DNA for the CDR3: TGTGCCATCAGTGAGTCGAGCGGGGGGCGAAATTCACCCCTCCACTTT. Translation: CAISESSGGRNSPLHF. The genes are TRBV10-3 and TRBJ1-6; D might be TRBD1 (6 bases). The germline gives CDR1 ENHRY, CDR2 SYGVKD. Trimming took 0 bases from V and 7 from J, leaving 13 bases between them. The CDR3 is 16 residues long.

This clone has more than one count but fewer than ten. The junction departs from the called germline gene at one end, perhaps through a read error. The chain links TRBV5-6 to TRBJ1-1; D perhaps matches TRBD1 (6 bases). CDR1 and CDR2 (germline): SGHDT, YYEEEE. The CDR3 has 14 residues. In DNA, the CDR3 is TGTGCCAGCAGCCAAGTCCAGGGGAACAATGAAGCTTTCTTT. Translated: CASSQVQGNNEAFF.

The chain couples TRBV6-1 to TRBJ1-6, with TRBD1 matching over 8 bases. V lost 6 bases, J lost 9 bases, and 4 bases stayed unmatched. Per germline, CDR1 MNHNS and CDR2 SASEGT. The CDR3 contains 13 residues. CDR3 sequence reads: CASRRGQASPLHF. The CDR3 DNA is TGTGCCAGCAGGAGGGGACAGGCTTCACCCCTCCACTTT.

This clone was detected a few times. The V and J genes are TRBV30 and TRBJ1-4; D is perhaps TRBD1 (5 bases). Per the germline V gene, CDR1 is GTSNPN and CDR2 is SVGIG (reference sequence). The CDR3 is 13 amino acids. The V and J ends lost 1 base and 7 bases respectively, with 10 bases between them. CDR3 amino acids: CAWSGDSGEKLFF. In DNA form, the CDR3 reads TGTGCCTGGAGTGGGGACTCGGGTGAAAAACTGTTTTTT.

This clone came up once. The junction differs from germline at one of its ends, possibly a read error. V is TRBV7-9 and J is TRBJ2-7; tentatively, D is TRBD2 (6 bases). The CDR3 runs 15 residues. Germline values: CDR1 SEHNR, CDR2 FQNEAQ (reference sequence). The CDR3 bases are TGTTCCAGCAGCCCCGGGACTGGGGGGACCTACGAGCAGTACTTC. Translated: CSSSPGTGGTYEQYF.